These T cell receptor beta chains were read from a single sample in a study of Graves' ophthalmopathy and Graves' hyperthyroidism. TCRdb passed the multiplex PCR reads through MiXCR, listing each CDR3 protein once. The sample lists around 520,000 distinct CDR3 sequences, about 35% occurring once. The sequenced sample consisted of peripheral blood or thyroid tissue (not recorded which). The receptors come from an adult man with Graves' hyperthyroidism. Both conserved end residues are part of each CDR3. The D gene is left open where the match is weak. Rows give clone size only sometimes, using once, few, many, or a class for an expanded clone.

. | many | TRBJ2-7 | TRBV29-1 | CSAVGRGRQLGYSYEQYF | TGCAGCGCCGTAGGGCGGGGCAGGCAGTTAGGGTACTCCTACGAGCAGTACTTC
. | many | TRBJ2-6 | TRBV9 | CASSVARSGANVLTF | TGTGCCAGCAGCGTAGCTAGGTCTGGGGCCAACGTCCTGACTTTC
. | many | TRBJ2-7 | TRBV12-3/TRBV12-4 | CASSSRGEQYF | TGTGCCAGCAGTTCCAGAGGCGAGCAGTACTTC
TRBD2 | . | TRBJ2-3 | TRBV20-1 | CSASPSTSGADTQYF | TGCAGTGCTAGCCCCTCGACTAGCGGTGCAGATACGCAGTATTTT
. | many | TRBJ1-2 | TRBV10-3 | CAISVTDRDGYTF | TGTGCCATCAGTGTTACAGATCGGGATGGCTACACCTTC
TRBD1 | . | TRBJ1-1 | TRBV4-1 | CASSQDRGRPEAFF | TGCGCCAGCAGCCAAGACAGGGGGCGGCCTGAAGCTTTCTTT
. | . | TRBJ2-2 | TRBV7-3 | CASQTDPNTGELFF | TGTGCCAGCCAAACGGACCCGAACACCGGGGAGCTGTTTTTT
. | many | TRBJ1-2 | TRBV12-3/TRBV12-4 | CASSPAPNYGYTF | TGTGCCAGCAGTCCCGCTCCTAACTATGGCTACACCTTC
TRBD2 | . | TRBJ2-1 | TRBV7-9 | CASSRDRTRVNEQFF | TGTGCCAGCAGCCGGGACCGGACTAGGGTCAATGAGCAGTTCTTC
TRBD1 | . | TRBJ2-7 | TRBV5-1 | CASSLDGQGDEQYF | TGCGCCAGCAGCTTGGACGGACAGGGGGACGAGCAGTACTTC
. | . | TRBJ2-1 | TRBV7-9 | CASSLVGVEQFF | TGTGCCAGCAGCTTAGTAGGGGTTGAGCAGTTCTTC
TRBD1 | once | TRBJ1-3 | TRBV7-2 | CASSLWGQGNTIYF | TGTGCCAGCAGCTTGTGGGGACAGGGAAACACCATATATTTT
. | . | TRBJ1-6 | TRBV7-9 | CASSNRYYNSPLHF | TGTGCCAGCAGCAACCGTTACTATAATTCACCCCTCCACTTT
. | many | TRBJ2-7 | TRBV7-9 | CASSTYEQYF | TGTGCCAGCAGCACCTACGAGCAGTACTTC
. | many | TRBJ2-5 | TRBV6-5 | CASTVPGEETQYF | TGTGCCAGCACCGTACCTGGGGAGGAGACCCAGTACTTC
TRBD1 | many | TRBJ2-5 | TRBV7-9 | CASSHRGSGETQYF | TGTGCCAGCAGCCACAGGGGGTCGGGAGAGACCCAGTACTTC
TRBD1 | many | TRBJ1-5 | TRBV6-1 | CASRQGGNQPQHF | TGTGCCAGCAGGCAGGGGGGGAATCAGCCCCAGCATTTT
. | . | TRBJ1-1 | TRBV2 | CASSPRESTEAFF | TGTGCCAGCAGTCCCCGGGAGAGCACTGAAGCTTTCTTT
TRBD1 | . | TRBJ2-2 | TRBV19 | CASSNLQGSGELFF | TGTGCCAGTAGTAACCTACAGGGGTCCGGGGAGCTGTTTTTT
TRBD1 | . | TRBJ2-7 | TRBV10-3 | CASSRQGAEGEQYF | TGTGCCAGCAGTCGACAGGGGGCTGAGGGCGAGCAGTACTTC
. | many | TRBJ1-1 | TRBV6-5 | CASNQGRSTEAFF | TGTGCCAGCAATCAGGGTAGGAGCACTGAAGCTTTCTTT
. | . | TRBJ2-6 | TRBV29-1 | CSERPDPTGGANVLTF | TGCAGCGAGCGCCCCGACCCCACCGGTGGGGCCAACGTCCTGACTTTC
. | . | TRBJ1-2 | TRBV7-2 | CASSLSRRPFYGYTF | TGTGCCAGCAGTTTATCGAGACGGCCCTTCTATGGCTACACCTTC
. | . | TRBJ1-5 | TRBV20-1 | CSAREDNQPQHF | TGCAGTGCTAGAGAGGACAATCAGCCCCAGCATTTT
TRBD1 | few | TRBJ2-2 | TRBV12-3/TRBV12-4 | CASSLGSGTGGFGELFF | TGTGCCAGCAGTTTAGGATCTGGGACAGGGGGCTTCGGGGAGCTGTTTTTT
TRBD1 | . | TRBJ2-1 | TRBV14 | CASSQTGTGSSEQFF | TGTGCCAGCAGCCAAACCGGGACAGGGAGTAGTGAGCAGTTCTTC
. | many | TRBJ1-6 | TRBV25-1 | CASSENGDNSPLHF | TGTGCCAGCAGTGAAAATGGGGATAATTCACCCCTCCACTTT
TRBD1 | many | TRBJ2-2 | TRBV7-9 | CASSPSGTDNTGELFF | TGTGCCAGCAGCCCCTCCGGGACAGATAACACCGGGGAGCTGTTTTTT
. | . | TRBJ1-1 | TRBV2 | CASSAGWAEAFF | TGTGCCAGCAGTGCGGGGTGGGCTGAAGCTTTCTTT
. | . | TRBJ1-2 | TRBV30 | CAWSGYGYTF | TGTGCCTGGAGTGGGTATGGCTACACCTTC
. | . | TRBJ1-6 | TRBV20-1 | CSARKTGTSSYNSPLHF | TGCAGTGCTAGAAAAACAGGGACTAGCTCCTATAATTCACCCCTCCACTTT
. | many | TRBJ2-7 | TRBV6-5 | CASKRSPGHHEQYF | TGTGCCAGCAAGAGGTCTCCGGGACACCACGAGCAGTACTTC
TRBD1 | many | TRBJ2-7 | TRBV7-9 | CASSPGTGWEQYF | TGTGCCAGCAGCCCCGGGACAGGTTGGGAGCAGTACTTC
. | many | TRBJ1-1 | TRBV19 | CASTPQDGEAFF | TGTGCCAGTACCCCTCAGGATGGTGAAGCTTTCTTT
TRBD1 | few | TRBJ1-1 | TRBV12-3/TRBV12-4 | CASSNTGVGGMNTEAFF | TGTGCCAGCAGCAACACAGGGGTGGGGGGAATGAACACTGAAGCTTTCTTT
TRBD2 | few | TRBJ2-1 | TRBV10-3 | CAISDGTSGGHEQFF | TGTGCCATCAGTGATGGGACTAGCGGCGGGCATGAGCAGTTCTTC
TRBD1 | many | TRBJ1-1 | TRBV20-1 | CSARAWDRGMNTEAFF | TGCAGTGCTAGAGCCTGGGACAGGGGCATGAACACTGAAGCTTTCTTT
. | . | TRBJ2-3 | TRBV15 | CATSIQGPTDTQYF | TGTGCCACCAGCATTCAGGGACCCACAGATACGCAGTATTTT
TRBD2 | many | TRBJ2-5 | TRBV12-3/TRBV12-4 | CASSATSGVGETQYF | TGTGCCAGCAGCGCGACTAGCGGGGTCGGTGAGACCCAGTACTTC
. | many | TRBJ2-2 | TRBV24-1 | CATSDLKGTNTGELFF | TGTGCCACCAGTGATTTGAAGGGGACGAACACCGGGGAGCTGTTTTTT
. | . | TRBJ1-1 | TRBV29-1 | CSVKARGSEAFF | TGCAGCGTTAAGGCGAGGGGGAGTGAAGCTTTCTTT
. | many | TRBJ1-2 | TRBV20-1 | CSAREGGSYGYTF | TGCAGTGCTAGAGAGGGGGGATCCTATGGCTACACCTTC
TRBD1 | many | TRBJ1-2 | TRBV6-5 | CASSHRGVFGYTF | TGTGCCAGCAGCCACAGGGGTGTGTTCGGCTACACCTTC
. | . | TRBJ2-7 | TRBV25-1 | CASSAGTSEGYEQYF | TGTGCCAGCAGCGCAGGGACTTCCGAGGGGTACGAGCAGTACTTC
TRBD2 | once | TRBJ2-7 | TRBV15 | CATEAGGYNEQYF | TGTGCCACCGAGGCGGGAGGCTACAATGAGCAGTACTTC
. | many | TRBJ1-5 | TRBV20-1 | CSAHRGDQPQHF | TGCAGTGCTCACCGTGGCGATCAGCCCCAGCATTTT
. | . | TRBJ2-7 | TRBV25-1 | CASAARLRGGAYEQYF | TGTGCCAGCGCTGCCCGGCTTCGCGGAGGGGCCTACGAGCAGTACTTC
. | . | TRBJ2-2 | TRBV20-1 | CSARGYGGLFF | TGCAGTGCTAGAGGCTACGGGGGGCTGTTTTTT
. | . | TRBJ2-3 | TRBV7-9 | CASSPADTQYF | TGTGCCAGCAGCCCTGCGGATACGCAGTATTTT
. | many | TRBJ1-1 | TRBV29-1 | CSVEDRGYTKAFF | TGCAGCGTTGAAGATAGAGGGTACACTAAAGCTTTCTTT
TRBD1 | . | TRBJ1-1 | TRBV15 | CATSRWGTGQNTEAFF | TGTGCCACCAGCAGGTGGGGGACAGGACAGAACACTGAAGCTTTCTTT
. | many | TRBJ1-1 | TRBV29-1 | CSVDLSETEAFF | TGCAGCGTTGACCTTTCCGAGACTGAAGCTTTCTTT
. | . | TRBJ2-2 | TRBV7-8 | CASSLTPLVHGTGELFF | TGTGCCAGCAGCTTAACCCCGTTGGTTCATGGGACCGGGGAGCTGTTTTTT
. | many | TRBJ2-3 | TRBV7-3 | CASSNGDTQYF | TGTGCCAGCAGCAACGGAGATACGCAGTATTTT
TRBD1 | few | TRBJ1-3 | TRBV12-5 | CASGLGTGAGNTIYF | TGTGCTAGTGGTTTGGGGACAGGGGCTGGAAACACCATATATTTT
TRBD1 | . | TRBJ1-6 | TRBV30 | CAWGDRNNSPLHF | TGTGCCTGGGGGGACAGGAATAATTCACCCCTCCACTTT
. | once | TRBJ1-1 | TRBV7-9 | CASSRLQDTGAFF | TGTGCCAGCAGCCGACTCCAGGACACTGGAGCTTTCTTT
. | few | TRBJ1-3 | TRBV19 | CASRARSGNTIYF | TGTGCCAGTAGGGCCAGATCTGGAAACACCATATATTTT
. | many | TRBJ1-2 | TRBV19 | CASSHHPSANYGYTF | TGTGCCAGTAGTCATCACCCCTCTGCTAACTATGGCTACACCTTC
. | . | TRBJ2-5 | TRBV10-1 | CAISERMAGLGETQYF | TGTGCCATCAGTGAACGGATGGCAGGCCTCGGGGAGACCCAGTACTTC